This TCR beta chain came from a study of blood T cell repertoires in COVID-19. The wider study: Samples of COVID-19 (acute and convalescent) were obtained from the United States, Italy and Spain. The cDNA or gDNA used as material had been derived from T cells, B-cell-depleted T cells, or PBMCs.

In the source study's methods: Estimated nucleated cell counts came from reference gene primer amplification. Data came from immunoSEQ multiplex PCR; TCRdb stores just in-frame clones and leaves some out. That table gives V, J and clone size, and the DNA gave D and trimming. In the table there are approximately 300,000 clones, around 90% of which are singletons. The specimen sequenced was peripheral blood. This clonotype was sampled from a woman aged 25 to 39 with COVID-19, enrolled during active disease.

Here the CDR3 reads CATSREWTGLYGYTF. The CDR3 DNA follows: TGTGCCACCAGCAGAGAGTGGACAGGGCTCTATGGCTACACCTTC. This chain joins TRBV15 and TRBJ1-2; 8 bases fit TRBD1. V lost 0 bases to trimming and J lost 4 bases; unmatched junction nucleotides: 4. Germline V CDR1 and CDR2: LNHNV, YYDKDF (reference sequence). This CDR3 is built from 15 residues.